These 5 T cell receptor beta chains originate from one sample sequenced in a study of blood T cell repertoires in COVID-19. Using immunoSEQ multiplex PCR, the repertoire was profiled, and TCRdb retains in-frame clones only, with some absent. The sample has about 150,000 clones, over 80% seen once. The sample was peripheral blood. The source of these receptors is a woman over 75 with COVID-19, enrolled during active disease.

This chain connects TRBV5-4 to TRBJ1-1, with a tentative D call TRBD1 (5 bases). Germline loops: CDR1 SGHNT, CDR2 YYREEE (reference sequence). V was trimmed by 4 bases and J by 4 bases, leaving 11 bases between them. This CDR3 is 13 amino acids long. The CDR3 region has the DNA TGTGCCAGCAGCACCAGGGTGGGCACTGAAGCTTTCTTT. It encodes CASSTRVGTEAFF. Using reference TRBV5-4 and TRBJ1-1 for the parts outside the CDR3, the full variable domain is ETGVTQSPTHLIKTRGQQVTLRCSSQSGHNTVSWYQQALGQGPQFIFQYYREEENGRGNFPPRFSGLQFPNYSSELNVNALELDDSALYLCASSTRVGTEAFFGQGTRLTVV.

The chain has TRBV21-1 and TRBJ2-5; the DNA was not compared with TRBD1, the D call given in the table. TRBV21-1 is given as a pseudogene. This CDR3 has 16 residues. This CDR3 reads CASSNFVRGPQETQYF. DNA of the CDR3: TGTGCCAGCAGCAATTTCGTCAGGGGGCCGCAAGAGACCCAGTACTTC.

This rearrangement joins TRBV3-1 (or the pseudogene TRBV3-2) to TRBJ2-7; 7 nucleotides match TRBD2. CDR1 is LGHDT and CDR2 is YNNKEL in the germline V gene (reference sequence). Trimming cost V 4 bases and J 5 bases; bases outside gene matches: 5. The CDR3 sequence is 13 residues long. The CDR3 bases are TGTGCCAGCAGCCCGTGGGGGGGACACGAGCAGTACTTC. Translation gives CASSPWGGHEQYF.

This clone qualifies as medium-sized. The V call is TRBV11-2, the J call TRBJ2-2; TRBD1 aligns across 7 bases. J lost 0 bases, V lost 4 bases, and 5 bases had no gene match. CDR1 and CDR2 from the germline V gene are SGHAT and FQNNGV. CDR3 length: 16 amino acids. In DNA, the CDR3 is TGTGCCAGCAGCTCCCCAGGGGGAGCGAACACCGGGGAGCTGTTTTTT. As protein: CASSSPGGANTGELFF.

The chain uses TRBV19 and TRBJ2-6, with 8 nucleotides matching TRBD1. CDR1 is LNHDA and CDR2 is SQIVND in the germline V gene (reference sequence). V was clipped by 8 bases and J by 4 bases; unmatched bases: 13. The CDR3 is 17 amino acids. The CDR3 reads CASYAGTGRLGANVLTF. The CDR3 DNA follows: TGTGCCAGTTACGCCGGGACAGGCCGCTTAGGGGCCAACGTCCTGACTTTC.